This section outlines one T cell receptor (beta chain) sequence together with its context. A much larger clone differs from this one at a single base, so this may be a read error. The sample is drawn from a study of patients and donors after allogeneic stem cell transplantation. MiXCR, applied by TCRdb to the RT-PCR reads, yields one record per CDR3 protein. The table records tens of thousands of distinct CDR3 sequences, roughly 4.9% of them present only once. The sequenced material came from blood, either unsorted or a sorted T cell fraction (not recorded which). The TCR originated in a human donor who was either an allogeneic HSCT recipient or a stem cell or donor lymphocyte infusion donor (not recorded which). It is not recorded whose cells these are; they may come from a transplant donor.

The DNA of the CDR3 is TGTGCCACCAGCCGAAAACTAGGGGGTGAGCAGATCTTC. Translated: CATSRKLGGEQIF. The gene calls are TRBV15 and TRBJ2-1; weak D call: TRBD1 (6 bases). This CDR3 has 13 residues. Germline V gene lookup returns CDR1 LNHNV and CDR2 YYDKDF (reference sequence).